Reported below is one T cell receptor beta chain. What it binds is unknown. Distinct nucleotide sequences in the sample also encode this CDR3. Germline V CDR1 and CDR2: MRHNA, SNTAGT. CDR3 length: 14 residues. The V end lost 6 bases, the J end lost 0 bases, and 6 bases lay between the germline ends. Both 60 Vbeta primers and 13 Jbeta primers went into the PCR. TCRdb's copy holds only in-frame clones and misses some; the assay was immunoSEQ multiplex PCR. The sample has 110,000 to 150,000 clones, over 75% seen once; the top ten hold around 9.1%. The data are from a study of cytomegalovirus exposure and HLA in healthy donors. Study-wide findings and caveats: In a later analysis, TCR beta V- and J-gene trimming showed a link to a missense DCLRE1C variant. In a later analysis, the majority of CMV-associated beta chains seemingly showed HLA restriction. Analyses of presence and absence presupposed an approximately uniform sequencing depth across donors.

The chain recombines TRBV6-4 with TRBJ1-6, with D uncertain. The clonotype comes from a woman in her fifties or sixties in good health and CMV-seropositive. Material for sequencing was PBMCs. The CDR3 spells CASRESSYNSPLHF. CDR3 coding DNA: TGTGCCAGCAGAGAGAGCTCCTATAATTCACCCCTCCACTTT.